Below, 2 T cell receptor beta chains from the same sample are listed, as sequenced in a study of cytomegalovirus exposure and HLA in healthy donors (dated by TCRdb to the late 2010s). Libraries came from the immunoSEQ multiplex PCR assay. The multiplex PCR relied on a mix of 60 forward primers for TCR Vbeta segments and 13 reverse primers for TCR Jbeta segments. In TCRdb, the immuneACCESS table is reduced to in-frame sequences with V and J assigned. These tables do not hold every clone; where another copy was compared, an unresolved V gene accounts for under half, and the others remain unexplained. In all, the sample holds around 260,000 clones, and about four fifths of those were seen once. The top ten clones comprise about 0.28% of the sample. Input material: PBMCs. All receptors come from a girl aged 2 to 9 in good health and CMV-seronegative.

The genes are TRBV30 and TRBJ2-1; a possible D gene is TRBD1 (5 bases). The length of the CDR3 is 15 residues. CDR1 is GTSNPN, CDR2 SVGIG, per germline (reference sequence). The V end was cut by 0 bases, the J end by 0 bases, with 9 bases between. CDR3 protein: CAWSVGQSSYNEQFF. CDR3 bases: TGTGCCTGGAGTGTAGGACAAAGCTCCTACAATGAGCAGTTCTTC.

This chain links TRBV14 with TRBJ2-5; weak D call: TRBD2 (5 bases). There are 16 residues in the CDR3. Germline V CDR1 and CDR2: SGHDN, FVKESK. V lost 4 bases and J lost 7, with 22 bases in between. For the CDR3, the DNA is TGTGCCAGCAGCCCCCGGGCCGGGGTCCCCGGGTTGACCCAGTACTTC. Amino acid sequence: CASSPRAGVPGLTQYF.